This T cell receptor beta chain was sequenced for a study of T cells expressing NK-cell markers. Study-wide context: Seven HCMV-seropositive donors and one seronegative donor made up the eight sequenced donors.

TCRdb derives one entry per CDR3 protein from the 5' RACE reads, leaving out DNA. Its clone listing holds roughly 390,000 distinct CDR3 sequences. Germline-derived CDR1 and CDR2 are MNHEY and SVGAGI. This CDR3 contains 14 residues. The sample comprised blood T cells: a sorted CD56 or NKG2C T cell subset, CD4+ or CD8+ T cells, or bulk PBMC T cells (not recorded which). The sequence was obtained from a man aged 18 to 69 in good health. The chain carries TRBV6-5 and TRBJ1-1; the TCRdb D gene call, TRBD1, has no DNA to confirm it. The CDR3 protein is CASRSGGAITEAFF.